The 15 T cell receptor beta chains listed next were all sequenced from one sample in a study of blood T cell repertoires in COVID-19. Measured with immunoSEQ multiplex PCR; TCRdb has only the in-frame clones, and not every one. The repertoire includes 150,000 to 200,000 clones, around 89% of them detected once, and 6.5% to 9.5% sits in the top ten. Sequencing used PBMCs or T cells enriched from blood (not recorded which). The receptors shown here come from a young woman who had recovered from COVID-19.

The V call is TRBV6-5, the J call TRBJ1-1; D gene unclear. From germline, CDR1 is MNHEY and CDR2 SVGAGI. The CDR3 consists of 15 residues. Trimming pared 6 bases from V and 1 base from J, leaving 15 bases between. The CDR3 sequence: CASSAVRERNTEAFF. For the CDR3, the DNA is TGTGCCAGCAGCGCCGTGCGGGAGAGGAACACTGAAGCTTTCTTT.

V is TRBV7-9 and J is TRBJ2-1; a possible D gene is TRBD2 (5 bases). CDR1 is SEHNR and CDR2 is FQNEAQ in the germline V gene (reference sequence). The CDR3 totals 12 residues. The V end was cut by 4 bases, the J end by 7 bases, with 8 bases between. CDR3 in DNA: TGTGCCAGCAGCTCTCGGGGTAATGAGCAGTTCTTC. Protein sequence: CASSSRGNEQFF.

The genes are TRBV4-1 and TRBJ1-1; a weak D match, TRBD1 (5 bases). The CDR3 spans 16 residues. Germline CDR1 MGHRA, CDR2 YSYEKL. Deletions cut 3 bases from V and 4 bases from J, with 18 bases between. The CDR3 here is CASSHPRGEVRTEAFF. As DNA, the CDR3 is TGCGCCAGCAGCCACCCCCGGGGGGAGGTACGCACTGAAGCTTTCTTT.

On this clone: At one of its ends the junction is not consistent with the germline gene, which may arise from a read error. This chain uses TRBV2 with TRBJ1-2, with 7 bases lining up with TRBD1. Germline V CDR1 and CDR2: SNHLY, FYNNEI. The CDR3 has 16 residues. This CDR3 is CASNKGQIQLWRSGAF. The CDR3 DNA reads as TGTGCCAGCAATAAGGGACAGATTCAACTATGGAGGTCAGGGGCCTTC.

J is TRBJ2-5 and V is TRBV4-1; D is unclear. The CDR3 contains 14 residues. CDR1 is MGHRA, CDR2 YSYEKL, per germline. Trimming shortened V by 5 bases and J by 3 bases, and 13 bases separated the two germline ends. The DNA of the CDR3 is TGCGCCAGCAGCTTCCTCGGGTACGAAGAGACCCAGTACTTC. Protein product: CASSFLGYEETQYF.

The chain is built from TRBV5-1 and TRBJ2-6; 12 nucleotides agree with TRBD1. The CDR3 length is 18 residues. Per the germline V gene, CDR1 is SGHRS and CDR2 is YFSETQ. The junction had 6 bases not matched to a gene; V was cut back by 3 bases and J by 2 bases. As DNA, the CDR3 is TGCGCCAGCAGCTCGGGACAGGGGGCCTTAGCTGGGGCCAACGTCCTGACTTTC. This sequence encodes CASSSGQGALAGANVLTF.

CDR3 loop: CASSYSQGGYEQYF. The CDR3 coding sequence is TGTGCCAGCAGTTACTCGCAGGGGGGCTACGAGCAGTACTTC. This chain links TRBV6-5 with TRBJ2-7; possible D gene TRBD1, 7 bases. The V end was cut by 0 bases, the J end by 3 bases, with 9 bases between. This CDR3 contains 14 residues. Germline V gives CDR1 MNHEY, CDR2 SVGAGI.

The rearrangement uses TRBV6-1 and TRBJ1-5, with 7 bases fitting TRBD1. The CDR3 length is 15 residues. CDR1 MNHNS and CDR2 SASEGT come from the germline V gene. J gave up 4 bases and V 3 bases, and 6 bases lay outside the gene matches. The CDR3 DNA follows: TGTGCCAGCAGTGATGACAGGGCTTTTAATCAGCCCCAGCATTTT. It encodes CASSDDRAFNQPQHF.

Only one count was recorded for this clone. The chain couples TRBV28 to TRBJ2-5; weak D call: TRBD1 (5 bases). From germline, CDR1 is MDHEN and CDR2 SYDVKM. CDR3 length: 14 amino acids. V lost 2 bases and J lost 5, with 12 bases in between. The CDR3 nucleotides are TGTGCCAGCAGTTTAGGGCAGGGCGTGGAGACCCAGTACTTC. It specifies CASSLGQGVETQYF.

The gene calls are TRBV5-4 and TRBJ2-7, with D maybe TRBD1 (5 bases). Trimming left V 7 bases short and J 1 base short, with 18 bases between. The CDR3 is made up of 15 amino acids. Germline V CDR1 and CDR2: SGHNT, YYREEE (reference sequence). In DNA, the CDR3 is TGTGCCAGCTCCGCCCGCCCTGACAGTTCCTACGAGCAGTACTTC. Translated: CASSARPDSSYEQYF.

The chain has TRBV24-1 and TRBJ2-1; tentatively, D is TRBD1 (5 bases). CDR1 and CDR2 (germline): KGHDR, SFDVKD. V lost 6 bases, J lost 0 bases, and 8 bases lay in between. The CDR3 covers 14 residues. In DNA form, the CDR3 reads TGTGCCACCAGTCGAAGGGGCTCCTACAATGAGCAGTTCTTC. This translates into CATSRRGSYNEQFF.

This chain links TRBV4-1 with TRBJ2-7; 8 bases match TRBD1. CDR3 length equals 15 residues. Trimming took 4 bases from V and 4 from J; bases not matched to a gene: 9. Germline V lookup: CDR1 MGHRA, CDR2 YSYEKL. The CDR3 nucleotides read TGCGCCAGCAGCCTTCTGGACAGGGTTGGGTACGAGCAGTACTTC. This sequence encodes CASSLLDRVGYEQYF.

The chain couples TRBV5-1 to TRBJ1-4; the D gene is possibly TRBD1 (6 bases). Germline loops: CDR1 SGHRS, CDR2 YFSETQ. V was trimmed by 2 bases and J by 4 bases, leaving 9 bases between them. This CDR3 has 14 residues. CDR3 sequence (DNA): TGCGCCAGCAGCTTAAAGGGGGTTAATGAAAAACTGTTTTTT. This sequence encodes CASSLKGVNEKLFF. The whole variable domain, remainder taken from reference TRBV5-1 and TRBJ1-4, is KAGVTQTPRYLIKTRGQQVTLSCSPISGHRSVSWYQQTPGQGLQFLFEYFSETQRNKGNFPGRFSGRQFSNSRSEMNVSTLELGDSALYLCASSLKGVNEKLFFGSGTQLSVL.

CDR3 nucleotides: TGTGCCAGCAGTTTAAGGTCGGAGTCACCCCTCCACTTT. Translating gives CASSLRSESPLHF. The V and J genes are TRBV12-3 or TRBV12-4 and TRBJ1-6; D not resolved. There are 13 residues in the CDR3. The germline V and J ends were trimmed by 2 bases and 10 bases, with 9 bases remaining between them.

This clone showed up just once. V usage is TRBV11-2 and J usage is TRBJ2-7, with 7 bases matching TRBD1. CDR3 length equals 19 residues. Germline V lookup: CDR1 SGHAT, CDR2 FQNNGV. After removal of 1 base from V and 5 bases from J, the junction contained 20 bases not matched to a gene. CDR3 in DNA: TGTGCCAGCAGCTTAGGGACAGGTCTACGAATCCTGGGACCCCACGAGCAGTACTTC. As protein: CASSLGTGLRILGPHEQYF.